This entry describes one T cell receptor beta chain. The sample belongs to a study of OX40 agonist ivuxolimab in advanced cancers. TCRdb's table, derived via immunoSEQ multiplex PCR, lists solely in-frame clones and lacks some. Among around 14,000 clones listed, around 87% were seen once. The germline V gene encodes CDR1 SGHVS and CDR2 FQNEAQ. Trimming cost V 2 bases and J 1 base, with 5 bases left between them. The CDR3 is 13 amino acids. The source was CD4+ or CD8+ T cells sorted from blood, collected in a trial of the OX40 agonist ivuxolimab. The chain carries TRBV7-8 and TRBJ1-1; D gene ambiguous. The origin of this receptor is an adult with an advanced solid tumor such as melanoma, head and neck, liver or kidney cancer. Here the CDR3 reads CASSLRGNTEAFF. Written as DNA, the CDR3 is TGTGCCAGCAGCTTACGGGGGAACACTGAAGCTTTCTTT. The variable domain in full, with the rest retrieved from reference TRBV7-8 and TRBJ1-1, is GAGVSQSPRYKVAKRGQDVALRCDPISGHVSLFWYQQALGQGPEFLTYFQNEAQLDKSGLPSDRFFAERPEGSVSTLKIQRTQQEDSAVYLCASSLRGNTEAFFGQGTRLTVV.